The 23 T cell receptor beta chains below were found in one sample sequenced in a study of vaccination and CD4 T cells after COVID-19. Sample treatment: roughly 10-day PBMC culture with coronavirus spike peptide pools or control peptides (ViraFEST assay). Cultured CD4+ T cells had their DNA profiled by the Oncomine TCR Beta short-read assay. TCRdb passed the PCR reads through MiXCR, listing each CDR3 protein once. The sample includes roughly 8,000 distinct CDR3 sequences, 55% to 75% of them seen just once. Their antigen targets remain unknown. Sequenced: CD4+ T cells from blood, cultured in vitro. The receptors were sampled from a human donor who had recovered from COVID-19.

The rearrangement uses TRBV27 and TRBJ2-2; D gene unclear. The V end lost 5 bases, the J end lost 1 base, and 5 bases lay between the germline ends. The CDR3 has 13 amino acids. CDR1 and CDR2 (germline): MNHEY, SMNVEV (reference sequence). CDR3 region: CASSRQNTGELFF. CDR3 sequence (DNA): TGTGCCAGCAGTAGACAGAACACCGGGGAGCTGTTTTTT.

This clonotype was seen more than once but under ten times. The gene calls are TRBV10-3 and TRBJ2-7; no clear D gene. The germline gives CDR1 ENHRY, CDR2 SYGVKD. This CDR3 has 15 residues. The germline V and J ends were trimmed by 3 bases and 2 bases, with 14 bases remaining between them. The CDR3 coding sequence is TGTGCCATCAGTGATGGCAGGATCCGAACCTACGAGCAGTACTTC. Its translation is CAISDGRIRTYEQYF.

This chain uses TRBV6-5 with TRBJ2-7; the match to TRBD2 covers 8 bases. Losses at the gene ends were 2 bases for V and 2 bases for J; bases not matched to a gene: 2. The CDR3 sequence is 14 residues long. Looked up from germline, CDR1 is MNHEY and CDR2 is SVGAGI. This CDR3 reads CASSYTSGAYEQYF. The CDR3 DNA is TGTGCCAGCAGTTACACTAGCGGAGCCTACGAGCAGTACTTC.

The V call is TRBV15, the J call TRBJ1-3; 8 bases match TRBD1. The CDR3 covers 14 residues. Trimming cost V 5 bases and J 4 bases; bases outside gene matches: 4. Germline values: CDR1 LNHNV, CDR2 YYDKDF (reference sequence). CDR3 coding DNA: TGTGCCACCAGCTCCCGGGACAGGGGAAACACCATATATTTT. This gives the protein CATSSRDRGNTIYF.

This clonotype was seen only a few times. The chain employs TRBV6-1 and TRBJ2-7; 13 nucleotides align to TRBD2. This CDR3 is 15 amino acids long. V trimming: 6 bases; J trimming: 2 bases; junction bases outside the gene matches: 4. CDR1 is MNHNS, CDR2 SASEGT, per germline. The CDR3 bases are TGTGCCAGCAGCCCGACTAGCGGGGGGACCTACGAGCAGTACTTC. Its translation: CASSPTSGGTYEQYF.

This chain connects TRBV6-1 to TRBJ1-2; D is unresolved. There are 12 residues in the CDR3. The germline gives CDR1 MNHNS, CDR2 SASEGT. V lost 10 bases and J 9 bases, leaving 18 bases between the germline ends. In DNA, the CDR3 is TGTGCCACACACCCGCCACTTGGCCGCTACACCTTC. Translated: CATHPPLGRYTF.

The chain couples TRBV15 to TRBJ1-2, with D perhaps matching TRBD1 (6 bases). Germline values: CDR1 LNHNV, CDR2 YYDKDF (reference sequence). This CDR3 comprises 17 residues. Deletions cut 0 bases from V and 6 bases from J, with 20 bases between. This CDR3 is CATSRELRERGVDGYTF. CDR3 coding DNA: TGTGCCACCAGCAGAGAATTAAGGGAAAGGGGGGTGGATGGCTACACCTTC.

This CDR3 reads CAAREADNYGYTF. The CDR3 bases are TGTGCCGCGCGGGAGGCTGATAACTATGGCTACACCTTC. The V gene is TRBV6-1, the J gene TRBJ1-2; D is unresolved. Trimming shortened V by 11 bases and J by 1 base, and 14 bases separated the two germline ends. CDR1 and CDR2 (germline): MNHNS, SASEGT. The CDR3 covers 13 residues.

V gene TRBV4-3 combines with J gene TRBJ1-2; D gene uncertain. In germline, CDR1 is LGHNA, CDR2 YSLEER. The CDR3 totals 15 residues. V lost 0 bases and J 8 bases, leaving 16 bases between the germline ends. This CDR3 reads CASSQDGSPSSGYTF. The CDR3 DNA is TGCGCCAGCAGCCAAGATGGCTCTCCCTCCAGCGGCTACACCTTC.

The chain recombines TRBV20-1 with TRBJ2-2, with 12 bases matching TRBD1. Per the germline V gene, CDR1 is DFQATT and CDR2 is SNEGSKA (reference sequence). The CDR3 sequence is 15 residues long. Trimming removed 6 bases from V and 7 bases from J; junction bases left unmatched: 9. The CDR3 nucleotides read TGCAGTGCAGAACGGGACAGGGGGCCGGGCGGGGAGCTGTTTTTT. It codes for CSAERDRGPGGELFF.

V gene TRBV2 combines with J gene TRBJ1-1; 8 bases are shared with TRBD1. V was clipped by 6 bases and J by 4 bases; unmatched bases: 4. Germline assignment: CDR1 SNHLY and CDR2 FYNNEI. The CDR3 totals 13 residues. CDR3 amino acids: CASRNGQGTEAFF. The CDR3 DNA is TGTGCCAGCAGGAATGGACAGGGCACTGAAGCTTTCTTT.

This clonotype was picked up one time. The rearrangement links TRBV6-5 to TRBJ2-6; tentative D call: TRBD2 (5 bases). V shed 0 bases and J shed 4 bases, with 13 bases lying between them. The CDR3 has 17 residues. CDR1 MNHEY and CDR2 SVGAGI come from the germline V gene. CDR3 sequence reads: CASSYSITGTGANVLTF. CDR3 in DNA: TGTGCCAGCAGTTACTCGATAACGGGAACCGGGGCCAACGTCCTGACTTTC.

The chain couples TRBV19 to TRBJ2-7; D unresolved. Germline V gene lookup returns CDR1 LNHDA and CDR2 SQIVND (reference sequence). V was clipped by 5 bases and J by 4 bases, with 9 bases between them. The CDR3 loop spans 12 amino acids. Written as DNA, the CDR3 is TGTGCCAGTAGTCCCTCTAGGTACGAGCAGTACTTC. The encoded protein is CASSPSRYEQYF.

This sequence joins TRBV7-2 and TRBJ2-5; possibly TRBD2 for D (7 bases). Trimming removed 6 bases from V and 5 bases from J, with 16 bases in between. The CDR3 is 14 amino acids. From germline, CDR1 is SGHTA and CDR2 FQGNSA. The CDR3 DNA reads as TGTGCCAGCAGGGCACCGGCGGGGGCTGAGACCCAGTACTTC. Translating gives CASRAPAGAETQYF. The variable domain in full, with the rest retrieved from reference TRBV7-2 and TRBJ2-5, is GAGVSQSPSNKVTEKGKDVELRCDPISGHTALYWYRQSLGQGLEFLIYFQGNSAPDKSGLPSDRFSAERTGGSVSTLTIQRTQQEDSAVYLCASRAPAGAETQYFGPGTRLLVL.

The genes are TRBV30 and TRBJ1-6, with D hard to call. With 4 bases removed from V and 8 bases from J, the gap between germline ends came to 12 bases. CDR1 and CDR2 from the germline V gene are GTSNPN and SVGIG (reference sequence). The CDR3 spans 13 residues. The CDR3 reads CAWTGSLDSPLHF. For the CDR3, the DNA is TGTGCCTGGACGGGGAGCTTGGATTCACCCCTCCACTTT.

This chain joins TRBV20-1 and TRBJ2-5; 10 nucleotides match TRBD2. The CDR3 is 13 amino acids. Per germline, CDR1 DFQATT and CDR2 SNEGSKA (reference sequence). V dropped 6 bases and J dropped 3; count of bases not matched to a gene: 4. The chain's CDR3 is CSAPAGGKETQYF. The DNA for the CDR3 is TGCAGTGCGCCAGCGGGGGGGAAAGAGACCCAGTACTTC.

The chain employs TRBV3-1 and TRBJ1-2; D unclear. The CDR3 consists of 13 residues. V was clipped by 3 bases and J by 8 bases, with 13 bases between them. In germline, CDR1 is LGHDT, CDR2 YNNKEL (reference sequence). This chain's CDR3 is CASSHLRTLGYTF. CDR3 sequence (DNA): TGTGCCAGCAGCCACCTCCGAACCTTGGGCTACACCTTC.

In its sample, this clonotype was seen a few times. The chain has TRBV20-1 and TRBJ2-4; D is possibly TRBD1 (5 bases). The V end lost 4 bases, the J end lost 2 bases, and 9 bases lay between the germline ends. Per germline, CDR1 DFQATT and CDR2 SNEGSKA (reference sequence). The CDR3 has 13 amino acids. The CDR3 bases are TGCAGTGCTACCCAGGGCCCCAAAAACATTCAGTACTTC. It codes for CSATQGPKNIQYF.

V gene TRBV15 combines with J gene TRBJ2-7, with 9 positions matching TRBD1. With V trimmed by 6 bases and J by 1 base, 7 bases remained unmatched. The CDR3 totals 15 residues. Germline CDR1 and CDR2: LNHNV and YYDKDF (reference sequence). CDR3 loop: CATRTAGTGSYEQYF. The CDR3 DNA reads as TGTGCCACCAGAACCGCCGGGACAGGGTCCTACGAGCAGTACTTC.

The gene calls are TRBV29-1 and TRBJ2-7; the D gene is possibly TRBD1 (6 bases). Germline CDR1 SQVTM, CDR2 ANQGSEA. The CDR3 loop spans 16 amino acids. V lost 0 bases and J 0 bases, leaving 15 bases between the germline ends. The CDR3 spells CSVEDVGGLSSYEQYF. The DNA for the CDR3 is TGCAGCGTTGAAGATGTAGGGGGTCTTAGCTCCTACGAGCAGTACTTC.

The chain recombines TRBV30 with TRBJ1-2; 11 bases fit TRBD1. The CDR3 loop spans 13 amino acids. In germline, CDR1 is GTSNPN, CDR2 SVGIG (reference sequence). J was trimmed by 7 bases and V by 2 bases; bases with no gene match: 3. This CDR3 is CAWSQDRGLGYTF. In DNA, the CDR3 is TGTGCCTGGAGTCAGGACAGGGGGCTTGGCTACACCTTC. Full variable domain (outside the CDR3, taken from reference TRBV30 and TRBJ1-2): SQTIHQWPATLVQPVGSPLSLECTVEGTSNPNLYWYRQAAGRGLQLLFYSVGIGQISSEVPQNLSASRPQDRQFILSSKKLLLSDSGFYLCAWSQDRGLGYTFGSGTRLTVV.

The V call is TRBV6-2 or TRBV6-3, the J call TRBJ2-7, with 7 bases lining up with TRBD1. The CDR3 runs 16 residues. Germline CDR1 is MNHEY and CDR2 is SVGEGT. J gave up 3 bases and V 2 bases, and 10 bases lay outside the gene matches. The CDR3 coding sequence is TGTGCCAGCAGTTACCCCCGACAGGGAAACCTCTACGAGCAGTACTTC. Translated: CASSYPRQGNLYEQYF.

The rearrangement joins TRBV4-1 to TRBJ2-3; TRBD1 might be the D (5 bases). The V and J ends lost 3 bases and 0 bases respectively, with 13 bases between them. Per the germline V gene, CDR1 is MGHRA and CDR2 is YSYEKL. There are 16 residues in the CDR3. CDR3 sequence: CASSQARRQSTDTQYF. DNA for the CDR3: TGCGCCAGCAGCCAGGCTAGGAGACAGAGCACAGATACGCAGTATTTT.